This TCR beta chain derives from a study of blood T cells in healthy people across ages (dated by TCRdb to the mid-2010s). Turning to the overall study: Template switching captured roughly one uniquely barcoded TCR beta cDNA molecule per two T cells in model experiments. Using deep sequencing normalized with unique cDNA molecular identifiers, the study measured how TCR beta repertoire diversity changes with age. Four age groups were formed from the donors: young (average approximately 15 years), middle-aged (approximately 42), aged (62) and long-lived (82). To avoid experimental bias, donors of different ages were distributed randomly across sequencing lanes. The study analyzed two additional independent replicas of 1 million unique cDNA reads from the same blood draw for two donors, one aged 18 to 29 and one aged 80 or older.

The paper as a whole reports these results and caveats: Compared with the aged group, the long-lived group had more naive CD4+ T cells, fewer expanded clones and increased TCR diversity, a pattern suggesting age selection. The percentage of naive T cells measured by flow cytometry correlated strongly with observed TCR beta diversity. As age increased, observed TCR beta diversity per million T cells dropped in a roughly linear way, and a significant reduction was already evident by age 40. Donor CMV infection status was unknown, potentially confounding age-related changes in expanded clonotypes. Since profiling was done on bulk unsorted PBMCs, naive and antigen-experienced compartments could not be conclusively compared. Estimates of total diversity based on one million sequenced T cells were regarded as lower bounds and as underestimates.

Taken from cysteine to phenylalanine, the CDR3 has 14 residues. Kept here is only the CDR3 DNA, which spans 42 bases and is read in frame from base 1. V lost 7 bases and J lost 11 bases, and the count of bases not matched to a germline gene is 9. The germline V gene provides CDR1 MDHEN and CDR2 SYDVKM. To prepare the library, 5' RACE was applied. Sequencer: Illumina HiSeq 2500. A second about 7 to 11 cycle PCR used a sample-barcoded 5' primer and a J-beta primer mix. A unique molecular identifier was introduced onto each TCR beta cDNA molecule by a template-switch 5' adaptor carrying 12 random nucleotides. Each sample yielded at least 3 million CDR3-containing paired-end reads. First-strand cDNA was synthesized from all RNA with the Mint cDNA synthesis kit, primed by a TRBC-specific oligonucleotide. Following uracil-DNA glycosylase treatment, all cDNA underwent a first 18-cycle PCR with the universal primers M1SS and BC2_uni_R. Per the authors' processing: Each sample was normalized by randomly selecting 1 million high-quality reads, each carrying a distinct molecular identifier. Instead of being binned into consensus sequences, reads that shared molecular identifiers were thrown out. CDR3 identification, clonotype clustering and error correction used MiTCR with a Q25 quality threshold and the strictest error-elimination algorithm. A nonparametric unseen species model with Euler transformation was used to estimate lower-bound total TCR beta diversity. The public reads were reprocessed in TCRdb via fastp at Q25 and MiXCR, keeping in-frame beta chains. Duplicate CDR3 protein sequences are folded into a single record with the most common DNA and genes. The V and J calls shown here were made by TCRdb, not taken from the authors' results. The sample table lists about 640,000 distinct CDR3 sequences, around three fifths of them with a count of one. Clones ranked in the top ten supply roughly 34% of the sample.

As to this clonotype: No antigen is known for it. There are no base qualities to consult, and no much larger clone falls within one base.

Systemically healthy Caucasian individuals from Russia, approximately 39 in total and aged about 6 to 95 years, were included as donors. Each donor gave 8 to 10 milliliters of peripheral blood, drawn into EDTA-treated Vacutainer tubes. Ficoll-Paque density-gradient centrifugation was used to isolate PBMCs, with at least 7 million per sample. Trizol reagent was used to extract total RNA from PBMCs, with at least 6 micrograms per sample. Naive CD45RAhigh/CD27high T cell percentages were measured by flow cytometry on a PBMC aliquot from every donor. The TCR was taken from a man aged 55 to 69 in good health. The specimen was blood. The V and J genes are TRBV28 and TRBJ2-3; 13 central nucleotides agree with TRBD2. This receptor has the CDR3 CASTNVGLAGEQYF. DNA sequence: TGTGCCAGCACCAACGTCGGACTAGCGGGGGAGCAGTATTTT. This CDR3, with the reference TRBV28 and TRBJ2-3 proteins standing in past its ends, gives the full variable domain DVKVTQSSRYLVKRTGEKVFLECVQDMDHENMFWYRQDPGLGLRLIYFSYDVKMKEKGDIPEGYSVSREKKERFSLILESASTNQTSMYLCASTNVGLAGEQYFGPGTRLTVL.